This TCR beta chain was sequenced during a study of shared clonotypes between healthy human individuals. Findings of the study overall: Among four donors, approximately 5.4% of naive CD4 clonotypes were found in common.

With respect to this clone: Its matching antigen is unknown.

Only CD45RO-negative cells positively selected for CCR7 counted as naive CD8 cells, so terminally differentiated effector memory CD45RA+ cells were excluded. CDR1 and CDR2 from the germline V gene are LNHDA and SQIVND (reference sequence). The CDR3 spans 15 residues. The V gene end was trimmed by 4 bases and the J gene end by 3 bases; junction bases not matched to a gene: 4. TCRdb's copy holds only in-frame clones and misses some; the assay was immunoSEQ multiplex PCR. This table holds roughly 2.1 million clones, more than 85% found once. Sequencing used naive CD8+ T cells from PBMCs. This sequence was found in a man between 18 and 29 years old in good health. Some clones in this sample may be carry-over from other donors' samples. The V gene is TRBV19, the J gene TRBJ2-7, with 12 bases identical to TRBD1. The CDR3 sequence: CASSNGDRGLYEQYF. For the CDR3, the DNA is TGTGCCAGTAGTAATGGGGACAGGGGGCTCTACGAGCAGTACTTC.